This T cell receptor (beta chain) was sequenced in a study of vaccination and CD4 T cells after COVID-19. Details on this clonotype: No antigen is known for it.

V dropped 5 bases and J dropped 5; count of bases not matched to a gene: 12. CDR3 length: 17 amino acids. The germline gives CDR1 MNHEY, CDR2 SMNVEV (reference sequence). Oncomine TCR Beta short-read sequencing was applied to DNA from cultured CD4+ T cells. From the PCR reads, TCRdb called clonotypes with MiXCR, one entry per CDR3 protein. The sample lists tens of thousands of distinct CDR3 sequences, around 48% occurring once. Treatment of the sample: approximately nine-day PBMC culture with coronavirus spike peptide pools or control peptides (ViraFEST assay). This sequence originates from a human donor who had recovered from COVID-19. This chain connects TRBV27 to TRBJ1-6; TRBD1 matches at 7 bases. Sequencing was performed on CD4+ T cells from blood, cultured in vitro. CDR3 nucleotides: TGTGCCAGCAGTCCGCTTATTGGGACAGTCGATAATTCACCCCTCCACTTT. The encoded protein is CASSPLIGTVDNSPLHF.